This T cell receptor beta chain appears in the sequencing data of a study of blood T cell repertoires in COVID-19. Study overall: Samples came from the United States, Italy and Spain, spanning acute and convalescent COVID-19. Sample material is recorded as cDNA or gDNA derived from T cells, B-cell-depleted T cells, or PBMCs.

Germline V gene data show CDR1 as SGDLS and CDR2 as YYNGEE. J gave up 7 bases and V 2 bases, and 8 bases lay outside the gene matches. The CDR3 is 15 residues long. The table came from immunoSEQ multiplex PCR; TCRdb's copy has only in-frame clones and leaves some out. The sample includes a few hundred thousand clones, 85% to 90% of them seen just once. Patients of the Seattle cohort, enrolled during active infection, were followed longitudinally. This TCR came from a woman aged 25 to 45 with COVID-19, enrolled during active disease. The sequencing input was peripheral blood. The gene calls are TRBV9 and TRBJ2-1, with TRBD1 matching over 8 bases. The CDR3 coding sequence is TGTGCCAGCAGCGTCCGGGCAGGGGGCAAAAATGAGCAGTTCTTC. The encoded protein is CASSVRAGGKNEQFF.